Listed below are T cell receptor beta chains from one sample, sequenced in a study of read filtering for tumor transcriptome and immune sequencing. TCRdb called the reads again in MiXCR, with one record for every CDR3 protein. The sample shows 130,000 or so distinct CDR3 sequences, approximately 13% of them seen only once. The sample taken for sequencing was a population of CD138-negative cells sorted from bone marrow. Receptors were obtained from a donor aged 40 or older with multiple myeloma. The CDR3 runs from the conserved cysteine through the conserved F or W. D genes are given only for firm matches. Where a row states a size, it is once, few, many or the class of an expanded clone; other rows omit it.

size	V	J	D	DNA	CDR3
-	TRBV7-9	TRBJ2-5	TRBD1	TGTGCCAGCAGCTTACGGGTTAGACAGGGGGAGACCCAGTACTTC	CASSLRVRQGETQYF
many	TRBV15	TRBJ2-3	-	TGTGCCACCAGCAGAGATTGGACGGCTCTGGGGGCAGATACGCAGTATTTT	CATSRDWTALGADTQYF
many	TRBV4-2	TRBJ1-5	TRBD1	TGTGCCAGCAGCCCAACAGGGGATGGCAATCAGCCCCAGCATTTT	CASSPTGDGNQPQHF
many	TRBV15	TRBJ2-1	-	TGTGCCACCAGCCAACTGGACTCGTACAATGAGCAGTTCTTC	CATSQLDSYNEQFF
many	TRBV19	TRBJ1-5	-	TGTGCCAGTAGTATGCAGGGAGGTAATCAGCCCCAGCATTTT	CASSMQGGNQPQHF
many	TRBV6-1	TRBJ2-4	TRBD1	TGTGCCAGCAGTGACCTGAACGTTAGGACAGGAGTAGGTCAGTACTTC	CASSDLNVRTGVGQYF
many	TRBV20-1	TRBJ2-7	TRBD1	TGCAGTGCAACCGGGACAGGAACCTACGAGCAGTACTTC	CSATGTGTYEQYF
-	TRBV5-1	TRBJ2-7	TRBD1	TGCGCCAGCAGCCCCTGGGACAGGGGCTCCTACGAGCGGTACTTC	CASSPWDRGSYERYF
many	TRBV6-5	TRBJ2-7	TRBD1	TGTGCCAGCAGTTACTGGGACAGTGTCTCCTACGAGCAGTACTTC	CASSYWDSVSYEQYF
many	TRBV29-1	TRBJ2-7	TRBD1	TGCAGCGTTGAAGGCTTGGGACAGGGGATCTACGAGCAGTACTTC	CSVEGLGQGIYEQYF
many	TRBV30	TRBJ1-1	-	TGTGCCTGGACCTGGGGAGAGGCTGAAGCTTTCTTT	CAWTWGEAEAFF
many	TRBV11-2	TRBJ2-1	TRBD2	TGTGCCAGCAGGGAGCCGGTACTAGCGATCAATGAGCAGTTCTTC	CASREPVLAINEQFF
many	TRBV20-1	TRBJ1-6	-	TGCAGTGCTACCGGACAGCCTAATTCACCCCTCCACTTT	CSATGQPNSPLHF
-	TRBV15	TRBJ2-1	TRBD2	TGTGCCACCAGGTACCCGGGACTAGCGTCCAATGAGCAGTTCTTC	CATRYPGLASNEQFF
many	TRBV2	TRBJ1-5	-	TGTGCCAGCAGTGCCGCAGAGGGAGACAATCAGCCCCAGCATTTT	CASSAAEGDNQPQHF
many	TRBV11-3	TRBJ2-5	-	TGTGCCAGCAGCCCCGAAGGGGAGACCCAGTACTTC	CASSPEGETQYF
many	TRBV4-3	TRBJ1-1	-	TGCGCCAGCAGCTATAGATCGAACACTGAAGCTTTCTTT	CASSYRSNTEAFF
many	TRBV7-9	TRBJ2-3	TRBD1	TGTGCCAGCAGCCCCCCGATTTACAGGGGGCAGGATACGCAGTATTTT	CASSPPIYRGQDTQYF
many	TRBV20-1	TRBJ2-1	TRBD2	TGCAGTGCTAGAGGTTGGGGGGGATTTAATGAGCAGTTCTTC	CSARGWGGFNEQFF
-	TRBV7-2	TRBJ2-7	-	TGTGACAGCAGCTTCGGGACACAGTACGAGCAGTACTTC	CDSSFGTQYEQYF
many	TRBV29-1	TRBJ2-7	-	TGCAGCGTAAATTACGGGACTTCCTCCTACGAGCAGTACTTC	CSVNYGTSSYEQYF
-	TRBV7-3	TRBJ2-1	TRBD2	TGTGCCAGCAGTTTGTTAGGAAGCGGGAGCCCTAATGAGCAGTTCTTC	CASSLLGSGSPNEQFF
many	TRBV20-1	TRBJ2-1	-	TGCAGTGCTAGAGGGGGGACATTCTCCTACAATGAGCAGTTCTTC	CSARGGTFSYNEQFF
-	TRBV27	TRBJ2-3	-	TGTGCCAGCAGTTTATCCATTGCAGATACGCAGTATTTT	CASSLSIADTQYF
few	TRBV6-2/TRBV6-3	TRBJ1-1	-	TGTGCCAGCAGTTACCGGGGGAACGCTGAAGCTTTCTTT	CASSYRGNAEAFF
many	TRBV12-5	TRBJ2-1	TRBD2	TGTGCTAGTGGTTTGGTACCCACCTGGAGCGGGAGGGGTCCTAGGAATGAGCAGTTCTTC	CASGLVPTWSGRGPRNEQFF
few	TRBV30	TRBJ1-5	TRBD1	TGTGCCTGGAGTCGGCGGGACAGGGCGTCCTATAGCAATCAGCCCCAGCATTTT	CAWSRRDRASYSNQPQHF
-	TRBV5-1	TRBJ1-3	TRBD1	TGCGCCAGCAGCCTCGGGACAGCCTCTGGAAACACCATATATTTT	CASSLGTASGNTIYF
few	TRBV9	TRBJ2-1	TRBD2	TGTGCCAGCAGCCAGCAGGCGGGAGGGGGAAACAATGAGCAGTTCTTC	CASSQQAGGGNNEQFF
many	TRBV11-2	TRBJ2-2	-	TGTGCCAGCAGCTTAGTGGGAGACGCGAACACCGGGGAGCTGTTTTTT	CASSLVGDANTGELFF
many	TRBV4-3	TRBJ2-1	-	TGCGCCAGCAGCCAAGAAATAGGTCTACTTTTGCAGTTCTTC	CASSQEIGLLLQFF
many	TRBV30	TRBJ1-1	-	TGTGCCTGGAGTATGCAAGCTGAAGCTTTCTTT	CAWSMQAEAFF
many	TRBV3-1	TRBJ2-7	-	TGTGCCAGCAGCCATCAATCGGAGGGGCAGTACTTC	CASSHQSEGQYF
many	TRBV7-9	TRBJ2-1	-	TGTGCCAGCAGCCCAAAGGAAAACAATGAGCAGTTCTTC	CASSPKENNEQFF
medium-sized	TRBV7-3	TRBJ2-1	-	TGTGCCAGCAGCTTAACGGTCGCTAAGCACAATGAGCAGTTCTTC	CASSLTVAKHNEQFF
many	TRBV6-2/TRBV6-3	TRBJ2-1	TRBD1	TGTGCCAGCAGGGGGACAGGGAGCTCCTACAATGAGCAGTTCTTC	CASRGTGSSYNEQFF
many	TRBV15	TRBJ2-7	-	TGTGCCACCAGCAGATCCGGGACGATGGACGAGCAGTACTTC	CATSRSGTMDEQYF
-	TRBV3-1	TRBJ2-2	-	TGTGCCAGCAGCCCGACGGTTACCGGGGAGCTGTTTTTT	CASSPTVTGELFF
many	TRBV7-3	TRBJ2-2	-	TGTGCCAGCAGCTCTGACAGGACGAACACCGGGGAGCTGTTTTTT	CASSSDRTNTGELFF
few	TRBV10-3	TRBJ2-2	-	TGTGCCATCAGTGAAGGGCAGGACACCGGGGAGCTGTTTTTT	CAISEGQDTGELFF
few	TRBV29-1	TRBJ2-5	TRBD1	TGCAGCGGGGGGACAGGGGAATTTTGGACCCAGTACTTC	CSGGTGEFWTQYF
many	TRBV7-2	TRBJ2-1	-	TGTGCCAGCAGCCCGGGGTACAATGAGCAGTTCTTC	CASSPGYNEQFF
many	TRBV7-9	TRBJ2-1	-	TGTGCCAGCAGCTTTGCCGGAGAGCAGTTCTTC	CASSFAGEQFF
many	TRBV4-1	TRBJ1-4	-	TGCGCCAGCAGCTTATCGAGGGGACTTCTAACCGTGGAAAAACTGTTTTTT	CASSLSRGLLTVEKLFF